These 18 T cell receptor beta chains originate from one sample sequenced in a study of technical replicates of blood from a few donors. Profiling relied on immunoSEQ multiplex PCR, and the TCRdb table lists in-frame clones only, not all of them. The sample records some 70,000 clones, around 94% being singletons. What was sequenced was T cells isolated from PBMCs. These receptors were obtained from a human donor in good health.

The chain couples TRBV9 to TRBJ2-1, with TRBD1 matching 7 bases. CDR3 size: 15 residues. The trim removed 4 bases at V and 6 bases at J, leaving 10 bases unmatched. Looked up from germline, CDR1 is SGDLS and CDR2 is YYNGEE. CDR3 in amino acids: CASSPRTGEGNEQFF. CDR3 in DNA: TGTGCCAGCAGCCCACGGACAGGCGAGGGCAATGAGCAGTTCTTC.

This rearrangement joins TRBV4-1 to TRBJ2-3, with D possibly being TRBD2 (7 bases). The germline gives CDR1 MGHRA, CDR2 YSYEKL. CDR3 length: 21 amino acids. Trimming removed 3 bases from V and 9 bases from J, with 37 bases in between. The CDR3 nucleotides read TGCGCCAGCAGCCACCACATACTTCCCCGGGACTACCATACAGACACAGGGACGCAGTATTTT. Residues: CASSHHILPRDYHTDTGTQYF.

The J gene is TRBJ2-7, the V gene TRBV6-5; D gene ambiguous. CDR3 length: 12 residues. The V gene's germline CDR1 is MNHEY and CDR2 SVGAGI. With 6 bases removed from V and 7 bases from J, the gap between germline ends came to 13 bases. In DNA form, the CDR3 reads TGTGCCAGCAGGGAAGGAGTCCGGGAGCAGTACTTC. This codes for CASREGVREQYF.

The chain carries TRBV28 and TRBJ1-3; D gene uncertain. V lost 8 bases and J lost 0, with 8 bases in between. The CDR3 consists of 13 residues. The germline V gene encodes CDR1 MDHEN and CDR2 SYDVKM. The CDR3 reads CASGYSSGNTIYF. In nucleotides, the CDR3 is TGTGCCAGCGGTTATAGCTCTGGAAACACCATATATTTT. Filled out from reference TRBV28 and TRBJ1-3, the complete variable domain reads DVKVTQSSRYLVKRTGEKVFLECVQDMDHENMFWYRQDPGLGLRLIYFSYDVKMKEKGDIPEGYSVSREKKERFSLILESASTNQTSMYLCASGYSSGNTIYFGEGSWLTVV.

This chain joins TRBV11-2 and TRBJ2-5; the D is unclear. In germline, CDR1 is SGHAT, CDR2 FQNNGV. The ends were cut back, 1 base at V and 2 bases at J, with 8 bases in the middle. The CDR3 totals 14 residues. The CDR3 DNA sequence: TGTGCCAGCAGCTTAGTTGGCAGTCAAGAGACCCAGTACTTC. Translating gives CASSLVGSQETQYF.

Here the CDR3 reads CASSEWLSYNEQFF. CDR3 nucleotide sequence: TGTGCCAGCAGTGAATGGCTCTCCTACAATGAGCAGTTCTTC. The J gene is TRBJ2-1, the V gene TRBV27, with D uncertain. The CDR3 is made up of 14 amino acids. Trimming shortened V by 5 bases and J by 0 bases, and 8 bases separated the two germline ends. CDR1 and CDR2 from the germline V gene are MNHEY and SMNVEV (reference sequence).

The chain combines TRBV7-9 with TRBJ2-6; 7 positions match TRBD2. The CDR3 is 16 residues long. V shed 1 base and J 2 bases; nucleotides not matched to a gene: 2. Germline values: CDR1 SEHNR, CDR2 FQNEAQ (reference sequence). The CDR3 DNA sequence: TGTGCCAGCAGCTTAGAGACTAGCCCTGGGGCCAACGTCCTGACTTTC. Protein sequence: CASSLETSPGANVLTF. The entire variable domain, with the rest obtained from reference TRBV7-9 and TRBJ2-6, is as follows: DTGVSQNPRHKITKRGQNVTFRCDPISEHNRLYWYRQTLGQGPEFLTYFQNEAQLEKSRLLSDRFSAERPKGSFSTLEIQRTEQGDSAMYLCASSLETSPGANVLTFGAGSRLTVL.

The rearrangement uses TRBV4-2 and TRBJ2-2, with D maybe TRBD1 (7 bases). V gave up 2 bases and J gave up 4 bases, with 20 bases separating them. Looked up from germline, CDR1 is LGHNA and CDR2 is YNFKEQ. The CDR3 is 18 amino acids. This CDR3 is CASSQTGDSPSFTGELFF. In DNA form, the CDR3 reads TGTGCCAGCAGCCAAACAGGGGACTCCCCTAGTTTCACCGGGGAGCTGTTTTTT.

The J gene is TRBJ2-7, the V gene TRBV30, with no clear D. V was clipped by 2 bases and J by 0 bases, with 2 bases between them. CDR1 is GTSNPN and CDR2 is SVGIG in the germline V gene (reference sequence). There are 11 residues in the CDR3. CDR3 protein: CAWSHSYEQYF. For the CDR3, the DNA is TGTGCCTGGAGTCACTCCTACGAGCAGTACTTC.

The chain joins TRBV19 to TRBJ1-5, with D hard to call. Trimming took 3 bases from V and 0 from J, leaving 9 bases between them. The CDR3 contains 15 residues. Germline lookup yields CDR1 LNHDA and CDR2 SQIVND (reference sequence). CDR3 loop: CASSIQDYSNQPQHF. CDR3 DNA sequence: TGTGCCAGTAGTATTCAGGACTATAGCAATCAGCCCCAGCATTTT.

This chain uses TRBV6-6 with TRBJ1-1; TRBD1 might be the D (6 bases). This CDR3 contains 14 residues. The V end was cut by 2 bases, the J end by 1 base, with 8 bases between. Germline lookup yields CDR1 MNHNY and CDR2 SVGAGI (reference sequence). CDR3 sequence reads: CASSYGTQNTEAFF. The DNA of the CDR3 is TGTGCCAGCAGTTACGGGACACAGAACACTGAAGCTTTCTTT.

The chain's CDR3 is CASSSRQPTDTQYF. CDR3 nucleotides: TGTGCCAGCAGCTCCCGACAGCCCACAGATACGCAGTATTTT. This chain uses TRBV7-2 with TRBJ2-3, with D perhaps TRBD1 (5 bases). Trimming removed 4 bases from V and 2 bases from J, with 10 bases in between. The germline V gene encodes CDR1 SGHTA and CDR2 FQGNSA. The CDR3 is made up of 14 amino acids.

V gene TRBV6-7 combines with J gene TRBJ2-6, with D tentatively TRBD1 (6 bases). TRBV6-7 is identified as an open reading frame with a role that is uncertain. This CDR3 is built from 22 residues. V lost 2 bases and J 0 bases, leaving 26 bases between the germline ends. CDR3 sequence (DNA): TGTGCCAGCAGTTACACAACAACCCGGTACAGGGATTGCTTCTCTGGGGCCAACGTCCTGACTTTC. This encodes CASSYTTTRYRDCFSGANVLTF.

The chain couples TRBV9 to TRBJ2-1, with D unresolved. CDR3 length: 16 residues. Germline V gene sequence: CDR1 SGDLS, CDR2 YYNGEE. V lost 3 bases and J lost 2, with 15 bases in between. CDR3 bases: TGTGCCAGCAGCGCCGGCTATAGTCGGGCCTACAATGAGCAGTTCTTC. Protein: CASSAGYSRAYNEQFF.

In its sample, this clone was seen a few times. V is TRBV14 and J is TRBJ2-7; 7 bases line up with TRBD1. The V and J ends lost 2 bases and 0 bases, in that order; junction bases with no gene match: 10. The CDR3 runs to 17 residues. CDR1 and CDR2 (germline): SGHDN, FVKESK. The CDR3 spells CASSQLGLQGDSYEQYF. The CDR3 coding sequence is TGTGCCAGCAGCCAATTGGGTCTCCAGGGGGACTCCTACGAGCAGTACTTC.

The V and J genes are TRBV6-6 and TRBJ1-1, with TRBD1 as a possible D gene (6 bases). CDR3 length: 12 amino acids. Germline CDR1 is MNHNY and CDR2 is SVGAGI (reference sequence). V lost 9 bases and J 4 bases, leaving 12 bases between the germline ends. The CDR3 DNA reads TGTGCCAGTAGGATGGGGGCCACTGAAGCTTTCTTT. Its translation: CASRMGATEAFF.

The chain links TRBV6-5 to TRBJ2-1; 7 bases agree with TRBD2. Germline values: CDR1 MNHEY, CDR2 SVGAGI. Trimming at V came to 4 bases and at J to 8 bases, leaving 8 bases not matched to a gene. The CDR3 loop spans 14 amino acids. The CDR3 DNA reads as TGTGCCAGCAGTTTAGGACTAGAGAAGCATGAGCAGTTCTTC. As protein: CASSLGLEKHEQFF.

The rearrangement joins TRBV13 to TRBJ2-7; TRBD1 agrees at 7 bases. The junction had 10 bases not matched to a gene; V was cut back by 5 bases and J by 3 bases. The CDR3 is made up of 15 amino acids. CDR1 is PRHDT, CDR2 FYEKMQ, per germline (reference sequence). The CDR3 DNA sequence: TGTGCCAGCAGCCCGAGGTGGCAGGGGGTCTACGAGCAGTACTTC. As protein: CASSPRWQGVYEQYF.